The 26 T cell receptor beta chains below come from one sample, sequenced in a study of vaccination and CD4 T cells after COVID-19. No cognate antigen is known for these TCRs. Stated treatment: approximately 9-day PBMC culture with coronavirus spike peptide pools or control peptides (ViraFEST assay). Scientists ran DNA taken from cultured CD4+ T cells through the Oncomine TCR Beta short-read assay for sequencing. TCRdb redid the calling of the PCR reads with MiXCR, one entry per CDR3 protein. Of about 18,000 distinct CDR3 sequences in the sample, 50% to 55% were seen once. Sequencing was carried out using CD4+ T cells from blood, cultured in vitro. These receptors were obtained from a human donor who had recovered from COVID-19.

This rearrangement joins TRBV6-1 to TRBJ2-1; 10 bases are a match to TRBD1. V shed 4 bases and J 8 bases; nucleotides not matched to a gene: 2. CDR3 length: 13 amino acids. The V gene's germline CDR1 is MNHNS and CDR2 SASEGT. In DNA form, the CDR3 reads TGTGCCAGCAGTGGACAGGGGGCAGATGAGCAGTTCTTC. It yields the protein CASSGQGADEQFF.

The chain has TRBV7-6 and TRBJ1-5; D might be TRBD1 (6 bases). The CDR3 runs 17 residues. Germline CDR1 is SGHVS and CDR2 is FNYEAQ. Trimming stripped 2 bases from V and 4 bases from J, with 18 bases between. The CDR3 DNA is TGTGCCAGCAGCTTAAGTCTCCGCGGCAGGGGTAATCAGCCCCAGCATTTT. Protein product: CASSLSLRGRGNQPQHF.

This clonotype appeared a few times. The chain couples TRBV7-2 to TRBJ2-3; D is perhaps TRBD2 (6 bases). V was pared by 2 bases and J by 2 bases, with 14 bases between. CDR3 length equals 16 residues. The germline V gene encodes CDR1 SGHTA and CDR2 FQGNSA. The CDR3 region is CASSLISGPFTDTQYF. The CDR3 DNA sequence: TGTGCCAGCAGCTTAATAAGCGGGCCGTTCACAGATACGCAGTATTTT.

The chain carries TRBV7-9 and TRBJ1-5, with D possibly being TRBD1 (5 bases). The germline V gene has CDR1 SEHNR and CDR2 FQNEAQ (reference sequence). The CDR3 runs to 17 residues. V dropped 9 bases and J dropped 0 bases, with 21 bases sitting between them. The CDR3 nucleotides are TGTGCCAGGGGGCCTAATCTGTGGAGCTTTAGCAATCAGCCCCAGCATTTT. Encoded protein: CARGPNLWSFSNQPQHF. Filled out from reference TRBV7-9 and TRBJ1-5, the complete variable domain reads DTGVSQNPRHKITKRGQNVTFRCDPISEHNRLYWYRQTLGQGPEFLTYFQNEAQLEKSRLLSDRFSAERPKGSFSTLEIQRTEQGDSAMYLCARGPNLWSFSNQPQHFGDGTRLSIL.

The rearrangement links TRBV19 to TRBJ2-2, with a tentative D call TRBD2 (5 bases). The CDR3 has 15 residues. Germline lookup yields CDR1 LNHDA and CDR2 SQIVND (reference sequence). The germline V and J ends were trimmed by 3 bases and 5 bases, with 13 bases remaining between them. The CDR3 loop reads CASSMAASKTGELFF. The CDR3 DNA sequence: TGTGCCAGTAGTATGGCAGCTAGCAAGACCGGGGAGCTGTTTTTT.

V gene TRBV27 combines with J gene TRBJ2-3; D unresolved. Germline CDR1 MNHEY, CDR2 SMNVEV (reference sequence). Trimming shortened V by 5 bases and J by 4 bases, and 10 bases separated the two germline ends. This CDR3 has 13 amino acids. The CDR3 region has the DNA TGTGCCAGCAGTCCCTCCCACCCAGATACGCAGTATTTT. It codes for CASSPSHPDTQYF.

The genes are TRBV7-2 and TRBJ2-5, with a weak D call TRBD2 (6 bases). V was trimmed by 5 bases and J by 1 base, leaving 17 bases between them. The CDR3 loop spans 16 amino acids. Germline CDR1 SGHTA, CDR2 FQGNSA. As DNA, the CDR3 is TGTGCCAGCAGCCTAGGGACTTCCCCGGGCCAAGAGACCCAGTACTTC. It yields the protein CASSLGTSPGQETQYF.

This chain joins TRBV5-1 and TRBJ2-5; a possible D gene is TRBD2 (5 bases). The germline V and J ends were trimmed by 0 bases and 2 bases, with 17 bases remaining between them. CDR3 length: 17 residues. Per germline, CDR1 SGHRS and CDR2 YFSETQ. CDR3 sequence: CASSLGAGRSGQETQYF. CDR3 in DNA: TGCGCCAGCAGCTTGGGGGCCGGACGGTCGGGGCAAGAGACCCAGTACTTC.

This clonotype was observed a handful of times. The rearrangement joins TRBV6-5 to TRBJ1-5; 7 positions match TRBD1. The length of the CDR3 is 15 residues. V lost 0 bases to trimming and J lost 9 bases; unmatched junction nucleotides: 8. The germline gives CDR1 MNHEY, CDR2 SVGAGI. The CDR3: CASSYSTSGGGPQHF. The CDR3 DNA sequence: TGTGCCAGCAGTTACTCGACGTCAGGGGGTGGGCCCCAGCATTTT.

The DNA of the CDR3 is TGTGCCAGCTCGCCCTCGAGAACCCAATTGGCGGATGGCTACACCTTC. Translated: CASSPSRTQLADGYTF. The chain links TRBV18 to TRBJ1-2; no firm D call. Germline V gives CDR1 KGHSH, CDR2 LQKENI. CDR3 length: 16 amino acids. The V end lost 6 bases, the J end lost 6 bases, and 23 bases lay between the germline ends.

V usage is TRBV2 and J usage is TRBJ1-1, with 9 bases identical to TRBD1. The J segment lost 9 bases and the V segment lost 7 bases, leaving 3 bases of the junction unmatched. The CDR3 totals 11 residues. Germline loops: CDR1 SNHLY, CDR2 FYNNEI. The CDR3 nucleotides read TGTGCCAGCACTAACAGGGGGCAAGCTTTCTTT. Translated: CASTNRGQAFF. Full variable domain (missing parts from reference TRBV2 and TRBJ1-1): EPEVTQTPSHQVTQMGQEVILRCVPISNHLYFYWYRQILGQKVEFLVSFYNNEISEKSEIFDDQFSVERPDGSNFTLKIRSTKLEDSAMYFCASTNRGQAFFGQGTRLTVV.

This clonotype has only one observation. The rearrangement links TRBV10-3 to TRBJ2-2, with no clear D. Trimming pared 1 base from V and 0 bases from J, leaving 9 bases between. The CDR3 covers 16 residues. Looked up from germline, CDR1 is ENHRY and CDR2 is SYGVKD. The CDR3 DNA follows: TGTGCCATCAGTGAGTTTCAGCGTACGAACACCGGGGAGCTGTTTTTT. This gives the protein CAISEFQRTNTGELFF.

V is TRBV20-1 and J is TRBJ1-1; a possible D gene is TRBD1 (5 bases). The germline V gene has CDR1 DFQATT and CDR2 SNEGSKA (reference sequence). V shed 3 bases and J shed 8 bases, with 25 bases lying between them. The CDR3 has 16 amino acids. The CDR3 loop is CSASHLRGGGGSEAFF. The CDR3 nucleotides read TGCAGTGCTAGCCATCTCCGGGGAGGTGGGGGGTCAGAAGCTTTCTTT.

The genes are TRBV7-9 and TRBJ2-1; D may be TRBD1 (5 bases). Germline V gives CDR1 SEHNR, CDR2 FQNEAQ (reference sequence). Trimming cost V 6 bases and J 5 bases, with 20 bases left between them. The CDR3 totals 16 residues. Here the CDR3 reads CASREIRALIHNEQFF. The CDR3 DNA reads TGTGCCAGCAGGGAGATCAGGGCGCTCATCCACAATGAGCAGTTCTTC.

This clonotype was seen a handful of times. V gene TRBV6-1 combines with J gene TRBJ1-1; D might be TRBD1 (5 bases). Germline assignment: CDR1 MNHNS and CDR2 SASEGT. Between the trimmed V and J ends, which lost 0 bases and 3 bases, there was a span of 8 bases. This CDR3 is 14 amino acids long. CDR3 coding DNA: TGTGCCAGCAGTGAAGCGACAGCGCACACTGAAGCTTTCTTT. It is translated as CASSEATAHTEAFF.

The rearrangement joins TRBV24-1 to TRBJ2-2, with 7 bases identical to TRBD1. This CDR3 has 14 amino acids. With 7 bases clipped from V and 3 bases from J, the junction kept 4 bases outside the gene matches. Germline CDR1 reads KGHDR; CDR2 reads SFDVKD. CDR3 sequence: CATSEQGYTGELFF. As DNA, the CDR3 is TGTGCCACCAGCGAACAGGGGTACACCGGGGAGCTGTTTTTT.

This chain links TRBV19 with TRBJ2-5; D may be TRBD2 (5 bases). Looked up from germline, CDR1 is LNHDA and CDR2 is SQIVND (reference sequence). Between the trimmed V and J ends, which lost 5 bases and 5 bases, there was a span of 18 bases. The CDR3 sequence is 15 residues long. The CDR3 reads CASSSRQGTGETQYF. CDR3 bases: TGTGCCAGTAGTTCGCGACAAGGCACGGGGGAGACCCAGTACTTC.

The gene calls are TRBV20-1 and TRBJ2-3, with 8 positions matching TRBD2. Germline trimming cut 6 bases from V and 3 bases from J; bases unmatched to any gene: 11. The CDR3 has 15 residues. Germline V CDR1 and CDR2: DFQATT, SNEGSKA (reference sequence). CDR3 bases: TGCAGTGCACCTAAAGCGGGAGAGGGGACAGATACGCAGTATTTT. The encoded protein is CSAPKAGEGTDTQYF.

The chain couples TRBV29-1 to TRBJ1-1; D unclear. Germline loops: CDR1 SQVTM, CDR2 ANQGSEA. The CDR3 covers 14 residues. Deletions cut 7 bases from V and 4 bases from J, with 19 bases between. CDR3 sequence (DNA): TGCAGCGCCCCTGCTAGGACCGGAGGCACTGAAGCTTTCTTT. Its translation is CSAPARTGGTEAFF.

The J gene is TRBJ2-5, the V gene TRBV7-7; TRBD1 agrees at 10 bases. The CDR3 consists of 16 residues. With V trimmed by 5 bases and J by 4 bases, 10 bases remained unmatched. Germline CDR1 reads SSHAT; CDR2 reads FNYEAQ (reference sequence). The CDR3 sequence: CASSHQPGQGSETQYF. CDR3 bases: TGTGCCAGCAGCCATCAACCGGGACAGGGGTCAGAGACCCAGTACTTC.

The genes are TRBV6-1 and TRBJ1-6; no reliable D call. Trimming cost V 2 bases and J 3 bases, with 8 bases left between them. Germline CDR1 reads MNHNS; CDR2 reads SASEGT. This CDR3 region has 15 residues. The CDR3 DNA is TGTGCCAGCAGTGAATCCGGGGTCTATAATTCACCCCTCCACTTT. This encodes CASSESGVYNSPLHF.

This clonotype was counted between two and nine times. CDR3 in amino acids: CSARERGDTEAFF. The DNA for the CDR3 is TGCAGTGCTAGAGAAAGGGGGGATACTGAAGCTTTCTTT. J is TRBJ1-1 and V is TRBV20-1, with a possible D match to TRBD1 (6 bases). The germline gives CDR1 DFQATT, CDR2 SNEGSKA (reference sequence). The CDR3 runs 13 residues. Between the trimmed V and J ends, which lost 0 bases and 5 bases, there was a span of 10 bases.

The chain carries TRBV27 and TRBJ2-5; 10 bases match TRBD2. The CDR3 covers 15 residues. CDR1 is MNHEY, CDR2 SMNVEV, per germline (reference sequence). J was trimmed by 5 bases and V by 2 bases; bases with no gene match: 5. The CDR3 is CASSLASGSWETQYF. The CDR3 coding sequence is TGTGCCAGCAGTTTAGCTAGCGGGAGCTGGGAGACCCAGTACTTC.

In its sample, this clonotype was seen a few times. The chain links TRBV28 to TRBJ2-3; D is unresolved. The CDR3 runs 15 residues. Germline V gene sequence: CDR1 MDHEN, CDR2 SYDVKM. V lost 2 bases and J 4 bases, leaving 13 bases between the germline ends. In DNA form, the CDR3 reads TGTGCCAGCAGTTTACCGCGTGGCACATCAGATACGCAGTATTTT. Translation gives CASSLPRGTSDTQYF.

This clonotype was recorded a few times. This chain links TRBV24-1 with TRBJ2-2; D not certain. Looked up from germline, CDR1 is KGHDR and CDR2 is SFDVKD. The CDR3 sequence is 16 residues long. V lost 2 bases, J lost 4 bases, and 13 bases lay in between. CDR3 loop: CATSDSGTSFTGELFF. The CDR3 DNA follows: TGTGCCACCAGTGATTCAGGTACCAGCTTCACCGGGGAGCTGTTTTTT.

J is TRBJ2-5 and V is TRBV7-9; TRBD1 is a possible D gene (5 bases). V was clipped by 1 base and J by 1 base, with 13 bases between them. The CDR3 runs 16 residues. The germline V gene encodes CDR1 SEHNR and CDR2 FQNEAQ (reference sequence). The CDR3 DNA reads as TGTGCCAGCAGCTTAGTTCGGTCGACAGTCCAAGAGACCCAGTACTTC. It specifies CASSLVRSTVQETQYF.